Sequencing of this TCR beta chain was carried out in a study of T-cell memory formation after mild COVID-19. Regarding the study as a whole: Whereas later expanders leaned CD4+, clones contracting day 15 to 85 showed a balanced CD4/CD8 makeup. CD4+ clones that contracted lay mainly in CM and EM; CD8+ ones lay in EMRA. Pre-infection memory harbored some responding clones, suggesting cross-reactive memory joined.

TCR alpha and TCR beta cDNA libraries carrying sample barcodes and UMIs were produced by 5'RACE using constant-segment primers. TCRdb re-analysed the 5' RACE reads in MiXCR, keeping a single row per CDR3 protein. Among 350,000 to 400,000 distinct CDR3 sequences listed, 20% to 25% were seen once. CDR1 is MNHNY, CDR2 SVGAGI, per germline (reference sequence). There are 15 residues in the CDR3. The V segment lost 2 bases and the J segment 1 base; nucleotides outside the gene matches: 3. This clonotype was detected only a few times. The antigen is undetermined. V is TRBV6-6 and J is TRBJ2-3; 7 bases agree with TRBD2. Material for sequencing was PBMCs or a T cell subset sorted from them (not recorded which). The TCR comes from an adult woman who had mild COVID-19 (a few samples of this study predate the infection). Cell type and time point are not known. Written as DNA, the CDR3 is TGTGCCAGCAGTTACGAGCGGGGTCGCACAGATACGCAGTATTTT. As protein: CASSYERGRTDTQYF.